This passage covers 30 T cell receptor beta chains from one sample sequenced in a study of CD8+ T cells in alopecia areata. Treatment of the sample: oral pan-JAK inhibitor, 5-10 mg twice daily. Sequencing templates came from extracted RNA that was reverse transcribed into cDNA. Only in-frame clones appear in the TCRdb table, and some are missing; sequencing was by immunoSEQ multiplex PCR. The data hold roughly 200,000 clones, with roughly 53% observed a single time. The sequencing used CD8+ T cells sorted from blood, collected at week 24, from a patient treated with tofacitinib. The receptor source for this set is a human donor with alopecia areata.

This clone was seen a few times. The chain couples TRBV7-6 to TRBJ1-3, with D possibly TRBD1 on 5 matching bases. CDR3 length equals 13 residues. Germline V gene lookup returns CDR1 SGHVS and CDR2 FNYEAQ. The germline V and J ends were trimmed by 4 bases and 4 bases, with 8 bases remaining between them. The CDR3 sequence: CASSSGLGNTIYF. The CDR3 nucleotides are TGTGCCAGCAGCTCGGGGCTGGGAAACACCATATATTTT.

As concerns this clone: Compared with germline, one end of the junction differs, possibly owing to a read error. As DNA, the CDR3 is TGCGCCAGCAGCCAAGATGACCGCGGAAGCGATGAGCAGTTCTTC. Amino acids: CASSQDDRGSDEQFF. V gene TRBV5-3 combines with J gene TRBJ2-1; no clear D gene. TRBV5-3 is an ORF; its function is uncertain. CDR3 length: 15 amino acids.

The genes are TRBV7-2 and TRBJ2-7, with D maybe TRBD2 (6 bases). This CDR3 spans 16 amino acids. Germline assignment: CDR1 SGHTA and CDR2 FQGNSA. Trimming pared 4 bases from V and 5 bases from J, leaving 21 bases between. The CDR3 coding sequence is TGTGCCAGCAGCTCTCGAGGGTGGGGCGGGGCCGACGAGCAGTACTTC. Residues: CASSSRGWGGADEQYF.

V and J are TRBV7-3 and TRBJ2-1; D ambiguous. The length of the CDR3 is 14 residues. V shed 1 base and J shed 8 bases, with 12 bases lying between them. CDR1 and CDR2 (germline): SGHTA, FQGTGA. The CDR3: CASSLNGLVDEQFF. The CDR3 nucleotides read TGTGCCAGCAGCTTAAATGGGCTAGTGGATGAGCAGTTCTTC. Together with reference TRBV7-3 and TRBJ2-1, the CDR3 gives the full variable domain: GAGVSQTPSNKVTEKGKYVELRCDPISGHTALYWYRQSLGQGPEFLIYFQGTGAADDSGLPNDRFFAVRPEGSVSTLKIQRTERGDSAVYLCASSLNGLVDEQFFGPGTRLTVL.

The chain carries TRBV29-1 and TRBJ2-1; tentatively, D is TRBD1 (6 bases). The CDR3 is made up of 14 amino acids. The germline CDR1 and CDR2 sequences are SQVTM and ANQGSEA. V was pared by 3 bases and J by 0 bases, with 9 bases between. CDR3 sequence (DNA): TGCAGCGTTGATAGGGGGAGCTCCTACAATGAGCAGTTCTTC. Its protein product is CSVDRGSSYNEQFF.

CDR3 bases: TGCGCCAGCAGCTTGGCCCAGGGGGCGGATTCACCCCTCCACTTT. It specifies CASSLAQGADSPLHF. The genes are TRBV5-1 and TRBJ1-6; 8 bases are a match to TRBD1. The CDR3 length is 15 residues. In germline, CDR1 is SGHRS, CDR2 YFSETQ. The V gene end was trimmed by 0 bases and the J gene end by 8 bases; junction bases not matched to a gene: 4. The full variable domain, its missing parts supplied by reference TRBV5-1 and TRBJ1-6, is KAGVTQTPRYLIKTRGQQVTLSCSPISGHRSVSWYQQTPGQGLQFLFEYFSETQRNKGNFPGRFSGRQFSNSRSEMNVSTLELGDSALYLCASSLAQGADSPLHFGNGTRLTVT.

The sample holds a few counts of this clone. The chain uses TRBV30 and TRBJ1-2; 8 bases map to TRBD1. V dropped 8 bases and J dropped 8; count of bases not matched to a gene: 19. CDR1 GTSNPN and CDR2 SVGIG come from the germline V gene (reference sequence). The CDR3 extends over 15 amino acids. This CDR3 reads CAAQLIDRGLEGYTF. Here the CDR3 DNA reads TGTGCCGCACAACTGATCGACAGGGGATTAGAAGGCTACACCTTC.

The CDR3 loop is CASSLFFTDSYEQYF. CDR3 nucleotides: TGCGCCAGCAGCTTGTTTTTTACAGACTCCTACGAGCAGTACTTC. The gene calls are TRBV5-1 and TRBJ2-7; no clear D gene. CDR3 length: 15 amino acids. CDR1 and CDR2 (germline): SGHRS, YFSETQ. The germline V and J ends were trimmed by 1 base and 0 bases, with 11 bases remaining between them.

This chain uses TRBV11-2 with TRBJ2-1, with TRBD1 as a possible D gene (6 bases). The CDR3 extends over 14 amino acids. Trimming stripped 3 bases from V and 8 bases from J, with 14 bases between. Germline V gene lookup returns CDR1 SGHAT and CDR2 FQNNGV. As DNA, the CDR3 is TGTGCCAGCAGCTTCTCAGGGGCCGTCGATGAGCAGTTCTTC. Translation: CASSFSGAVDEQFF.

The CDR3 region is CSVVKSESYTF. DNA of the CDR3: TGCAGCGTTGTAAAATCGGAAAGCTACACCTTC. The J gene is TRBJ1-2, the V gene TRBV29-1, with D uncertain. This CDR3 comprises 11 residues. The V end was cut by 4 bases, the J end by 9 bases, with 12 bases between. The germline V gene has CDR1 SQVTM and CDR2 ANQGSEA. Full variable domain (remainder filled in from reference TRBV29-1 and TRBJ1-2): SAVISQKPSRDICQRGTSLTIQCQVDSQVTMMFWYRQQPGQSLTLIATANQGSEATYESGFVIDKFPISRPNLTFSTLTVSNMSPEDSSIYLCSVVKSESYTFGSGTRLTVV.

The V call is TRBV7-2, the J call TRBJ1-1; no clear D gene. Per the germline V gene, CDR1 is SGHTA and CDR2 is FQGNSA. The CDR3 contains 13 residues. The V end lost 3 bases, the J end lost 3 bases, and 8 bases lay between the germline ends. The CDR3 is CASSFNAYTEAFF. CDR3 DNA sequence: TGTGCCAGCAGCTTTAATGCGTACACTGAAGCTTTCTTT. The entire variable domain, with the rest obtained from reference TRBV7-2 and TRBJ1-1, is as follows: GAGVSQSPSNKVTEKGKDVELRCDPISGHTALYWYRQSLGQGLEFLIYFQGNSAPDKSGLPSDRFSAERTGGSVSTLTIQRTQQEDSAVYLCASSFNAYTEAFFGQGTRLTVV.

The rearrangement links TRBV29-1 to TRBJ2-2; D is possibly TRBD2 (5 bases). V lost 6 bases and J 1 base, leaving 9 bases between the germline ends. Germline V CDR1 and CDR2: SQVTM, ANQGSEA. CDR3 size: 13 residues. CDR3 residues: CSVSGKNTGELFF. In DNA form, the CDR3 reads TGCAGCGTCTCGGGGAAGAACACCGGGGAGCTGTTTTTT.

The rearrangement uses TRBV7-3 and TRBJ2-1; a possible D gene is TRBD2 (7 bases). The length of the CDR3 is 15 residues. Trimming stripped 5 bases from V and 7 bases from J, with 18 bases between. Germline V lookup: CDR1 SGHTA, CDR2 FQGTGA. Written as DNA, the CDR3 is TGTGCCAGCAGCCTACTGACGGGGGGCAAAAATGAGCAGTTCTTC. This codes for CASSLLTGGKNEQFF. The full variable domain, in which reference TRBV7-3 and TRBJ2-1 provide the parts outside the CDR3, is GAGVSQTPSNKVTEKGKYVELRCDPISGHTALYWYRQSLGQGPEFLIYFQGTGAADDSGLPNDRFFAVRPEGSVSTLKIQRTERGDSAVYLCASSLLTGGKNEQFFGPGTRLTVL.

The rearrangement links TRBV30 to TRBJ2-3, with 7 bases matching TRBD2. The germline V gene has CDR1 GTSNPN and CDR2 SVGIG (reference sequence). The CDR3 has 13 amino acids. After removal of 0 bases from V and 8 bases from J, the junction contained 5 bases not matched to a gene. The CDR3 nucleotides read TGTGCCTGGAGTGTACTGGGGGGGTCTACGCAGTATTTT. The encoded protein is CAWSVLGGSTQYF. The whole variable domain, remainder taken from reference TRBV30 and TRBJ2-3, is SQTIHQWPATLVQPVGSPLSLECTVEGTSNPNLYWYRQAAGRGLQLLFYSVGIGQISSEVPQNLSASRPQDRQFILSSKKLLLSDSGFYLCAWSVLGGSTQYFGPGTRLTVL.

This clone was seen a handful of times. CDR3 residues: CASSMATSYEQYF. In nucleotides, the CDR3 is TGTGCCAGTAGTATGGCCACGTCCTACGAGCAGTACTTC. The rearrangement uses TRBV19 and TRBJ2-7; no reliable D call. CDR1 and CDR2 (germline): LNHDA, SQIVND (reference sequence). The ends were cut back, 3 bases at V and 1 base at J, with 7 bases in the middle. This CDR3 contains 13 residues.

This clone was detected only a few times. This rearrangement joins TRBV9 to TRBJ2-2; D is unclear. V dropped 0 bases and J dropped 7 bases, with 4 bases sitting between them. The CDR3 loop spans 12 amino acids. Germline V gene sequence: CDR1 SGDLS, CDR2 YYNGEE. CDR3 loop: CASSVGGGELFF. DNA for the CDR3: TGTGCCAGCAGCGTAGGGGGCGGGGAGCTGTTTTTT.

The chain carries TRBV12-5 and TRBJ2-7, with D possibly matching TRBD1 (6 bases). The CDR3 length is 17 residues. V lost 1 base and J lost 5, with 21 bases in between. Germline V lookup: CDR1 LGHNT, CDR2 FRNRAP. The CDR3 DNA reads TGTGCTAGTGGTTTGGGGCGGCAGGGGCCCCGTACACACGAGCAGTACTTC. Translation: CASGLGRQGPRTHEQYF. Looking up the rest from reference TRBV12-5 and TRBJ2-7 gives the full variable domain: DARVTQTPRHKVTEMGQEVTMRCQPILGHNTVFWYRQTMMQGLELLAYFRNRAPLDDSGMPKDRFSAEMPDATLATLKIQPSEPRDSAVYFCASGLGRQGPRTHEQYFGPGTRLTVT.

This clone was observed a single time. V and J are TRBV29-1 and TRBJ1-1; D might be TRBD1 (6 bases). The CDR3 runs 12 residues. Germline lookup yields CDR1 SQVTM and CDR2 ANQGSEA. V lost 4 bases and J lost 5, with 11 bases in between. Here the CDR3 DNA reads TGCAGCGTTGTCCCGAGGGGGACTGAAGCTTTCTTT. It yields the protein CSVVPRGTEAFF.

This chain links TRBV6-1 with TRBJ2-2; D is uncertain. Trimming removed 8 bases at V and 1 base at J, with 2 bases between. CDR1 and CDR2 (germline): MNHNS, SASEGT. The CDR3 loop spans 11 amino acids. As DNA, the CDR3 is TGTGCCAGCCTGAACACCGGGGAGCTGTTTTTT. Translating it yields CASLNTGELFF.

Only a few counts were recorded for this clone. This chain links TRBV6-6 with TRBJ1-1; a weak D match, TRBD1 (5 bases). The CDR3 covers 16 residues. Deletions cut 2 bases from V and 1 base from J, with 14 bases between. Germline CDR1 and CDR2: MNHNY and SVGAGI (reference sequence). Here the CDR3 DNA reads TGTGCCAGCAGTTACCCCCCGCCACAGGAGAACACTGAAGCTTTCTTT. Translated, it gives CASSYPPPQENTEAFF.

This chain links TRBV30 with TRBJ2-7, with unresolved D. The CDR3 loop spans 14 amino acids. From germline, CDR1 is GTSNPN and CDR2 SVGIG (reference sequence). V lost 1 base to trimming and J lost 4 bases, with 14 bases between them. The CDR3 region has the DNA TGTGCCTGGAGTGCAGGCCTGGTTGGGTACGAGCAGTACTTC. It encodes CAWSAGLVGYEQYF. Combining the CDR3 with reference TRBV30 and TRBJ2-7 gives the whole variable domain SQTIHQWPATLVQPVGSPLSLECTVEGTSNPNLYWYRQAAGRGLQLLFYSVGIGQISSEVPQNLSASRPQDRQFILSSKKLLLSDSGFYLCAWSAGLVGYEQYFGPGTRLTVT.

As to this clone: In the same sample, other DNA sequences code for this CDR3. The rearrangement joins TRBV4-3 to TRBJ1-2; D is undetermined. Deletions cut 0 bases from V and 2 bases from J, with 4 bases between. CDR3 size: 13 residues. From germline, CDR1 is LGHNA and CDR2 YSLEER. The CDR3 bases are TGCGCCAGCAGCCAAGACAGGAACTATGGCTACACCTTC. Residues: CASSQDRNYGYTF.

The rearrangement links TRBV21-1 to TRBJ1-2. TRBV21-1 is a pseudogene locus. This CDR3 comprises 12 residues. The CDR3 loop reads CASRGRNYGYTF. CDR3 DNA sequence: TGTGCCAGCAGGGGACGGAACTATGGCTACACCTTC.

The gene calls are TRBV10-1 and TRBJ2-3; no clear D. The germline V gene encodes CDR1 WNHNN and CDR2 SYGVQD (reference sequence). The CDR3 totals 15 residues. V lost 0 bases and J lost 6, with 13 bases in between. The chain's CDR3 is CASSESSAVADTQYF. CDR3 in DNA: TGCGCCAGCAGTGAGTCATCGGCCGTAGCTGATACGCAGTATTTT.

V is TRBV6-5 and J is TRBJ1-2; 11 nucleotides match TRBD1. V lost 4 bases and J lost 7; bases outside the gene matches: 2. Germline lookup yields CDR1 MNHEY and CDR2 SVGAGI. The CDR3 covers 13 residues. CDR3 nucleotide sequence: TGTGCCAGCAGTTCGGGACAGGGGGGTGGCTACACCTTC. Translating gives CASSSGQGGGYTF.

This chain connects TRBV6-6 to TRBJ2-1, with a weak D call TRBD1 (6 bases). Trimming removed 0 bases at V and 6 bases at J, with 6 bases between. From germline, CDR1 is MNHNY and CDR2 SVGAGI (reference sequence). The CDR3 has 13 residues. The CDR3 here is CASSYSTGNEQFF. The CDR3 DNA reads as TGTGCCAGCAGTTACTCGACAGGCAATGAGCAGTTCTTC.

This clone turned up a few times. The chain carries TRBV5-4 and TRBJ2-1; D is undetermined. The germline gives CDR1 SGHNT, CDR2 YYREEE (reference sequence). Trimming left V 3 bases short and J 5 bases short, with 18 bases between. The CDR3 has 16 residues. CDR3 bases: TGTGCCAGCAGCTCCCGAAGATCAGATAGAAACAATGAGCAGTTCTTC. It encodes CASSSRRSDRNNEQFF.

In DNA form, the CDR3 reads TGTGCCAGCAGCGCGGGACTGGAGGAAAAACTGTTTTTT. It translates to CASSAGLEEKLFF. The V and J genes are TRBV9 and TRBJ1-4; maybe TRBD1 (5 bases). Germline CDR1 is SGDLS and CDR2 is YYNGEE. This CDR3 region has 13 residues. Trimming shortened V by 3 bases and J by 8 bases, and 11 bases separated the two germline ends.

V gene TRBV29-1 combines with J gene TRBJ2-7, with 10 nucleotides matching TRBD1. V lost 6 bases to trimming and J lost 0 bases; unmatched junction nucleotides: 11. Per germline, CDR1 SQVTM and CDR2 ANQGSEA. This CDR3 contains 16 residues. Here the CDR3 DNA reads TGCAGCGTGGAAATCGGGACAGGGGAACTCTCCTACGAGCAGTACTTC. Translation gives CSVEIGTGELSYEQYF.

The J gene is TRBJ1-2, the V gene TRBV4-2, with D unclear. V gave up 2 bases and J gave up 8 bases, with 9 bases separating them. The CDR3 length is 12 residues. The germline CDR1 and CDR2 sequences are LGHNA and YNFKEQ. The CDR3 sequence is CASSQRGRGYTF. As DNA, the CDR3 is TGTGCCAGCAGCCAACGTGGACGCGGCTACACCTTC.